This record covers a single T cell receptor beta chain. The data belong to a study of blood T cell repertoires in COVID-19. About the research overall: Samples came from the United States, Italy and Spain, spanning acute and convalescent COVID-19. PBMCs, B-cell-depleted T cells, or T cells were the source of the cDNA or gDNA that made up the material.

Deletions cut 0 bases from V and 6 bases from J, with 13 bases between. Germline lookup yields CDR1 KGHSY and CDR2 FQNENV. There are 15 residues in the CDR3. Study processing details: Estimated nucleated cell counts came from reference gene primer amplification. Libraries were prepared by immunoSEQ multiplex PCR; TCRdb keeps only in-frame clonotypes and omits some of them. V, J and clone size reflect that table, while D and trimming were determined from the DNA. The sample contains 150,000 to 200,000 clones, around four fifths of which appear only once. The TCR sequence derives from a woman of 80 years or more with acute or convalescent COVID-19. Sequencing used peripheral blood. The chain links TRBV16 to TRBJ2-3, with D perhaps TRBD2 (6 bases). Here the CDR3 DNA reads TGTGCCAGCAGCCAATCGCGGGGTCGCAGCGATACGCAGTATTTT. Translation: CASSQSRGRSDTQYF.